Listed below are T cell receptor beta chains from one sample, sequenced in a study of T cells in narcolepsy. Clones were read by immunoSEQ multiplex PCR, and TCRdb kept only the in-frame ones, dropping some. The data show 30,000 or so clones, around 83% seen once. Source material: CD45RA- memory CD4+ T cells from PBMCs. These receptor sequences come from a human donor with narcolepsy. CDR3s include the opening cysteine and the closing phenylalanine or tryptophan. A D gene is named only where the DNA matches it firmly. Not every row has a clone size; where given, it reads once, few, many or a size class.

v_gene	abundance	j_gene	d_gene	CDR3aa	CDR3nt
TRBV9	NA	TRBJ2-2	NA	CASSVIAVSAGELFF	TGTGCCAGCAGCGTAATCGCGGTTAGCGCCGGGGAGCTGTTTTTT
TRBV7-2	NA	TRBJ1-6	TRBD1	CASSAGQGLSSYNSPLHF	TGTGCCAGCAGCGCTGGACAGGGTTTAAGCTCCTATAATTCACCCCTCCACTTT
TRBV7-2	once	TRBJ1-2	TRBD1	CASSQGGRDRGYTF	TGTGCCAGCAGTCAAGGGGGCAGGGATCGTGGCTACACCTTC
TRBV15	NA	TRBJ2-3	TRBD2	CATSILAGGLDTQYF	TGTGCCACCAGTATTCTAGCGGGGGGGTTAGATACGCAGTATTTT
TRBV5-1	NA	TRBJ2-3	TRBD2	CASSSGGVSDTQYF	TGCGCCAGCAGTAGCGGGGGCGTCTCAGATACGCAGTATTTT
TRBV6-5	NA	TRBJ2-7	TRBD2	CASSEAGVGEQYF	TGTGCCAGCAGTGAAGCGGGAGTTGGCGAGCAGTACTTC
TRBV14	few	TRBJ1-3	NA	CASSQDLGVGSGNTIYF	TGTGCCAGCAGCCAAGATCTCGGGGTAGGATCTGGAAACACCATATATTTT
TRBV9	NA	TRBJ2-7	NA	CASSPRGYAYEQYF	TGTGCCAGCAGCCCCCGAGGTTACGCCTACGAGCAGTACTTC
TRBV18	NA	TRBJ1-2	NA	CASSPYTGTGLTGYTF	TGTGCCAGCTCACCATACACGGGAACGGGCTTAACGGGCTACACCTTC
TRBV10-1	NA	TRBJ1-1	NA	CASSESATVKAFF	TGCGCCAGCAGTGAGTCGGCGACAGTTAAAGCTTTCTTT
TRBV7-2	NA	TRBJ2-1	TRBD2	CASSLLPAGVGNEQFF	TGTGCCAGCAGCCTCCTCCCAGCGGGGGTTGGCAATGAGCAGTTCTTC
TRBV14	NA	TRBJ1-2	NA	CASSQDARAYGYTF	TGTGCCAGCAGCCAAGATGCCAGAGCTTATGGCTACACCTTC
TRBV12-2	NA	TRBJ2-5	NA	CALLPSGDLRETQYF	TGTGCCCTACTTCCTAGCGGGGACCTCCGGGAGACCCAGTACTTC
TRBV7-6	NA	TRBJ2-7	NA	CASSLNPGNYEQYF	TGTGCCAGCAGCTTAAATCCGGGGAATTACGAGCAGTACTTC
TRBV7-2	NA	TRBJ2-2	TRBD2	CASSLAASGGAGELFF	TGTGCCAGCAGCTTAGCCGCTAGCGGGGGTGCCGGGGAGCTGTTTTTT
TRBV11-1	NA	TRBJ2-7	NA	CASSSPPDYEQYF	TGTGCCAGCAGCTCGCCTCCTGATTACGAGCAGTACTTC
TRBV19	NA	TRBJ2-1	TRBD2	CASSIRGTSGSNEQFF	TGTGCCAGTAGTATAAGAGGGACTAGCGGGAGCAATGAGCAGTTCTTC
TRBV7-2	NA	TRBJ1-2	TRBD1	CASTETGFGYTF	TGTGCCAGCACCGAGACAGGGTTTGGCTACACCTTC
TRBV19	NA	TRBJ1-1	NA	CASSMDLEAFF	TGTGCCAGTAGTATGGACCTAGAAGCTTTCTTT
TRBV11-3	NA	TRBJ1-1	NA	CASSLVGRGKAEAFF	TGTGCCAGCAGCTTAGTAGGTCGAGGAAAGGCTGAAGCTTTCTTT
TRBV7-8	NA	TRBJ2-2	NA	CASSLAESGNTGELFF	TGTGCCAGCAGCTTAGCGGAAAGCGGAAACACCGGGGAGCTGTTTTTT
TRBV5-4	NA	TRBJ2-7	NA	CASSLAGVYEQYF	TGTGCCAGCAGCTTGGCGGGAGTCTACGAGCAGTACTTC
TRBV5-1	NA	TRBJ1-5	TRBD1	CASSPQGANQPQHF	TGCGCCAGCAGCCCCCAGGGGGCTAATCAGCCCCAGCATTTT